This TCR beta chain was identified during a study of cytomegalovirus exposure and HLA in healthy donors. For the study at large: Early released data comprised tens of millions of unique TCRs from HLA-typed donors.

Points on this clone: What it recognizes is unknown.

The study, taken as a whole, reports: Researchers reportedly found TCR beta sequences accurately predicted most subjects' HLA-A and HLA-B alleles. Later on, an analysis found that several of the most significant clusters appeared to be linked to common viral pathogens, which included parvovirus B19.

Use of 60 Vbeta and 13 Jbeta primers characterized the PCR. Authors' processing steps: Roughly 76 million unique TCR beta chains, 9.5 million to 11 million of them shared, were counted by a later analysis. Profiling relied on immunoSEQ multiplex PCR, and the TCRdb table lists in-frame clones only, not all of them. V, J and clone size reflect that table, while D and trimming were determined from the DNA. The table shows roughly 80,000 clones, with roughly 76% occurring only once. CDR1 is MNHNS and CDR2 is SASEGT in the germline V gene. The J segment lost 4 bases and the V segment lost 3 bases, leaving 8 bases of the junction unmatched. This CDR3 region has 16 residues.

This sequence joins TRBV6-1 and TRBJ2-3, with 9 positions matching TRBD1. Sequenced material: PBMCs. The TCR sequence derives from a woman aged 35 to 49 in good health and CMV-seronegative. CDR3 region: CASSELTGGSSDTQYF. CDR3 nucleotides: TGTGCCAGCAGTGAGTTGACAGGGGGTTCTTCAGATACGCAGTATTTT.